Each of the 14 T cell receptor beta chains below was sequenced from the same sample in a study of cytotoxic CD8 clonotypes in ibrutinib-treated CLL. Here immunoSEQ multiplex PCR was the method, and the copy in TCRdb shows in-frame clones only, minus some. The data show approximately 190,000 clones, with more than 65% seen just once and more than 4.5% held by the top ten. The specimen was PBMCs, collected after 12 months of ibrutinib treatment. These receptor sequences come from a human donor with chronic lymphocytic leukemia.

The V call is TRBV6-6, the J call TRBJ2-1; D call uncertain. The CDR3 has 16 amino acids. The germline V gene encodes CDR1 MNHNY and CDR2 SVGAGI (reference sequence). V was trimmed by 8 bases and J by 0 bases, leaving 17 bases between them. The CDR3 sequence: CASLTSELGSYNEQFF. The CDR3 DNA follows: TGTGCCAGCCTTACCTCCGAACTCGGCTCCTACAATGAGCAGTTCTTC.

This clone came up once. This chain links TRBV6-1 with TRBJ1-5; the D is unclear. Trimming removed 8 bases at V and 9 bases at J, with 17 bases between. Germline CDR1 MNHNS, CDR2 SASEGT. This CDR3 is 13 amino acids long. The CDR3 is CASLLHLTGPQHF. The CDR3 DNA reads as TGTGCCAGCCTGCTACATTTAACGGGGCCCCAGCATTTT.

V usage is TRBV29-1 and J usage is TRBJ2-1; possible D gene TRBD2, 5 bases. Germline CDR1 SQVTM, CDR2 ANQGSEA. V dropped 7 bases and J dropped 5 bases, with 18 bases sitting between them. The CDR3 runs 14 residues. CDR3 region: CSARGNRQNNEQFF. For the CDR3, the DNA is TGCAGCGCGCGAGGGAACAGACAAAACAATGAGCAGTTCTTC.

The chain couples TRBV6-5 to TRBJ1-5; 7 bases match TRBD1. Unmatched junction bases numbered 4, after V lost 6 bases and J lost 2 bases. The CDR3 spans 14 residues. Germline V gene lookup returns CDR1 MNHEY and CDR2 SVGAGI. The CDR3 reads CASSVGGGNQPQHF. The CDR3 nucleotides read TGTGCCAGCAGCGTAGGGGGCGGCAATCAGCCCCAGCATTTT.

This clone has a handful of counts. The rearrangement uses TRBV5-1 and TRBJ1-2; 7 bases line up with TRBD1. The CDR3 covers 13 residues. Germline V CDR1 and CDR2: SGHRS, YFSETQ. The J segment lost 5 bases and the V segment lost 4 bases, leaving 5 bases of the junction unmatched. The CDR3 sequence is CASSRTGEYGYTF. For the CDR3, the DNA is TGCGCCAGCAGCCGGACAGGCGAATATGGCTACACCTTC.

This clone was counted a single time. This chain connects TRBV2 to TRBJ2-1, with 10 bases that match TRBD2. This CDR3 is 19 amino acids long. V was pared by 4 bases and J by 0 bases, with 12 bases of the junction left unmatched. In germline, CDR1 is SNHLY, CDR2 FYNNEI. The CDR3 coding sequence is TGTGCCAGCAGTGGAGGGTGGGGTCAGCGGGAGGGCTCCTACAATGAGCAGTTCTTC. As protein: CASSGGWGQREGSYNEQFF.

This clone was seen only once. This chain links TRBV5-8 with TRBJ1-6; 12 bases map to TRBD1. The CDR3 is 19 residues long. CDR1 is SGHTS, CDR2 YDEGEE, per germline. The V segment lost 5 bases and the J segment 0 bases; nucleotides outside the gene matches: 9. The DNA of the CDR3 is TGTGCCAGCAGAACCGGGACAGGGGGCTTTAGCTCCTATAATTCACCCCTCCACTTT. Its translation is CASRTGTGGFSSYNSPLHF.

This clone appeared a few times. V is TRBV9 and J is TRBJ1-2; D call uncertain. The CDR3 has 16 residues. CDR1 and CDR2 from the germline V gene are SGDLS and YYNGEE. Trimming removed 0 bases at V and 3 bases at J, with 15 bases between. The DNA of the CDR3 is TGTGCCAGCAGCGTAGGGTTGGGGTCCGTAGACTATGGCTACACCTTC. It specifies CASSVGLGSVDYGYTF.

The rearrangement joins TRBV9 to TRBJ1-3; D call uncertain. Germline V gene sequence: CDR1 SGDLS, CDR2 YYNGEE. The length of the CDR3 is 18 residues. Trimming took off 0 bases at V and 0 bases at J, with 16 bases between the two ends. The CDR3 DNA is TGTGCCAGCAGCGTAGAGTCGACTAGATACAACTCTGGAAACACCATATATTTT. This encodes CASSVESTRYNSGNTIYF.

The genes are TRBV5-6 and TRBJ2-7; a weak D match, TRBD1 (6 bases). Trimming pared 5 bases from V and 3 bases from J, leaving 15 bases between. CDR3 length: 14 residues. Germline V lookup: CDR1 SGHDT, CDR2 YYEEEE. The DNA for the CDR3 is TGTGCCAGCAGGGCCAGGGGCAGGGGCTACGAGCAGTACTTC. Translated, it gives CASRARGRGYEQYF.

The chain uses TRBV6-5 and TRBJ2-1; 7 bases are shared with TRBD2. The CDR3 is 13 amino acids. V lost 6 bases to trimming and J lost 7 bases; unmatched junction nucleotides: 6. Germline V lookup: CDR1 MNHEY, CDR2 SVGAGI. CDR3 in DNA: TGTGCCAGCAGCTTTGGGACTATTAATGAGCAGTTCTTC. Translation gives CASSFGTINEQFF.

The genes are TRBV19 and TRBJ2-5; perhaps TRBD1 as D (5 bases). CDR1 and CDR2 (germline): LNHDA, SQIVND (reference sequence). Trimming shortened V by 5 bases and J by 5 bases, and 12 bases separated the two germline ends. The CDR3 totals 13 residues. CDR3 DNA: TGTGCCAGTAGTGACCAGGGTGGGGAGACCCAGTACTTC. Translating gives CASSDQGGETQYF. The entire variable domain, with the rest obtained from reference TRBV19 and TRBJ2-5, is as follows: DGGITQSPKYLFRKEGQNVTLSCEQNLNHDAMYWYRQDPGQGLRLIYYSQIVNDFQKGDIAEGYSVSREKKESFPLTVTSAQKNPTAFYLCASSDQGGETQYFGPGTRLLVL.

The chain recombines TRBV6-4 with TRBJ1-4; D is perhaps TRBD1 (5 bases). Trimming cost V 2 bases and J 7 bases, with 14 bases left between them. The CDR3 is 15 amino acids. Looked up from germline, CDR1 is MRHNA and CDR2 is SNTAGT. The CDR3, as DNA: TGTGCCAGCAGTGACACGACGGGGGTCAGTGAAAAACTGTTTTTT. Its protein product is CASSDTTGVSEKLFF.

The J gene is TRBJ2-7, the V gene TRBV29-1; the D is unclear. The CDR3 loop spans 12 amino acids. Germline lookup yields CDR1 SQVTM and CDR2 ANQGSEA. Trimming removed 7 bases at V and 0 bases at J, with 10 bases between. In DNA, the CDR3 is TGCAGCGCCGTCAGCTCCTCCTACGAGCAGTACTTC. This translates into CSAVSSSYEQYF.